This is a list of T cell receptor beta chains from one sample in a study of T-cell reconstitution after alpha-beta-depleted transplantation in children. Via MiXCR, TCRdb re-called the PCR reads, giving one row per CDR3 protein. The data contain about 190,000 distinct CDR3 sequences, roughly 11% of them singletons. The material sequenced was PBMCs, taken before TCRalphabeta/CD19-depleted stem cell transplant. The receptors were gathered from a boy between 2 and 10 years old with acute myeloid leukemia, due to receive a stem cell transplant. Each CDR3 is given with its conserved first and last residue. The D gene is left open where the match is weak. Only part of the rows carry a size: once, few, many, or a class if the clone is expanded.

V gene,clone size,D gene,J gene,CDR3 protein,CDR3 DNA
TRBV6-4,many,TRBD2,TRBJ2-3,CASSDSNTAGGTDTQYF,TGTGCCAGCAGTGACTCGAATACAGCGGGGGGCACAGATACGCAGTATTTT
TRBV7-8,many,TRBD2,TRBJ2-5,CASSPGGGLGFQETQYF,TGTGCCAGCAGCCCGGGGGGAGGGCTTGGTTTCCAAGAGACCCAGTACTTC
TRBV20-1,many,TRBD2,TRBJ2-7,CSAMRREPYEQYF,TGCAGTGCTATGCGGCGGGAGCCCTACGAGCAGTACTTC
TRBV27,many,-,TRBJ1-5,CASSLSGPYSNQPQHF,TGTGCCAGCAGTTTATCGGGACCTTATAGCAATCAGCCCCAGCATTTT
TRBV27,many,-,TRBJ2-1,CATWTTHNEQFF,TGTGCCACCTGGACTACCCACAATGAGCAGTTCTTC
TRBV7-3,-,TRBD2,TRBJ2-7,CASSPLAGGAYEQYF,TGTGCCAGCAGTCCACTAGCGGGAGGTGCCTACGAGCAGTACTTC
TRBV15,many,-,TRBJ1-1,CATSRDLVGGGTEAFF,TGTGCCACCAGCAGAGATTTGGTAGGCGGGGGTACTGAAGCTTTCTTT
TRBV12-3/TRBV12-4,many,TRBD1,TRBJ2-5,CASSPGQGYQETQYF,TGTGCCAGCAGTCCGGGACAGGGGTACCAAGAGACCCAGTACTTC
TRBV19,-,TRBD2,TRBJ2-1,CASSFRTSRSYNEQFF,TGTGCCAGTAGTTTTCGGACTAGCAGGTCCTACAATGAGCAGTTCTTC
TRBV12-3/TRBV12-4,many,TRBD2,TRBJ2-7,CASKISGAAYEQYF,TGTGCCAGCAAGATTAGCGGGGCTGCCTACGAGCAGTACTTC
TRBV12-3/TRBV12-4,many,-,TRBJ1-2,CASTLGWGNGYTF,TGTGCCAGCACCCTGGGTTGGGGCAATGGCTACACCTTC
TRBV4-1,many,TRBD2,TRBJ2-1,CASSQRSPGLAGALSYNEQFF,TGCGCCAGCAGCCAAAGGTCTCCGGGACTAGCGGGGGCGTTATCCTACAATGAGCAGTTCTTC
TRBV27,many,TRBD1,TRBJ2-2,CASSFLDRGPNTGELFF,TGTGCCAGCAGTTTCCTGGACAGGGGACCGAACACCGGGGAGCTGTTTTTT
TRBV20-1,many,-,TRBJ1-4,CSARDPVNEKLFF,TGCAGTGCTAGAGATCCCGTTAATGAAAAACTGTTTTTT
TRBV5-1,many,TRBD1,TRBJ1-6,CASSLSTGAGSSPLHF,TGCGCCAGCAGCTTGTCTACAGGGGCAGGGAGTTCACCCCTCCACTTT
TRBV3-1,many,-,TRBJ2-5,CASNHGAAETQYF,TGTGCCAGCAACCACGGCGCAGCGGAGACCCAGTACTTC
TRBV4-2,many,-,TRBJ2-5,CASSQGGTKETQYF,TGTGCCAGCAGCCAAGGGGGAACCAAAGAGACCCAGTACTTC
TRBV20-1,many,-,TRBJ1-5,CSAVRTDSNQPQHF,TGCAGTGCTGTTCGGACGGATAGCAATCAGCCCCAGCATTTT
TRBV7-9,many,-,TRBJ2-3,CASRLTRTDTQYF,TGTGCCAGCAGGCTAACTCGGACAGATACGCAGTATTTT
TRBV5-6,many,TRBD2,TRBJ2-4,CASSTSGRDIQYF,TGTGCCAGCAGCACTAGCGGGAGAGACATTCAGTACTTC
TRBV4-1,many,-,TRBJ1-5,CASSQKTVDSNQPQHF,TGCGCCAGCAGCCAAAAGACAGTCGATAGCAATCAGCCCCAGCATTTT
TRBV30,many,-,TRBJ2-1,CAWSVHGLGEQFF,TGTGCCTGGAGTGTTCATGGGTTAGGTGAGCAGTTCTTC
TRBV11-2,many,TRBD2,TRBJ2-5,CASSLHSTSGDVFPETQYF,TGTGCCAGCAGCTTGCATTCGACTAGCGGGGACGTATTTCCAGAGACCCAGTACTTC
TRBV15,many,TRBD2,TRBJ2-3,CATSGDTLAGALTDTQYF,TGTGCCACCAGCGGGGACACTCTAGCGGGGGCTTTGACAGATACGCAGTATTTT
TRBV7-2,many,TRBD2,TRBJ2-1,CASSFYRQAGGIEQFF,TGTGCCAGCAGCTTCTATCGTCAAGCGGGAGGGATAGAGCAGTTCTTC
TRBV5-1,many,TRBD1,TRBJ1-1,CASSFTRQGITEAFF,TGCGCCAGCAGCTTTACCCGACAGGGAATCACTGAAGCTTTCTTT
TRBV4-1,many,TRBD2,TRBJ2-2,CASSSLAGMNTGELFF,TGCGCCAGCAGCTCCCTAGCGGGTATGAACACCGGGGAGCTGTTTTTT
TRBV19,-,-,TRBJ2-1,CASSTRRTRSSYNEQFF,TGTGCCAGTAGTACACGACGGACGAGGAGCTCCTACAATGAGCAGTTCTTC
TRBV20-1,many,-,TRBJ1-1,CSAIFGVDTEAFF,TGCAGTGCCATCTTTGGGGTGGACACTGAAGCTTTCTTT
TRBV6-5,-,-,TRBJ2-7,CASTEGGGTEQYF,TGTGCCAGCACCGAAGGAGGGGGCACCGAGCAGTACTTC
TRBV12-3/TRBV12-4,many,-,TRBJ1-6,CASSTFGHFGSPLHF,TGTGCCAGCAGCACCTTCGGACATTTCGGTTCACCCCTCCACTTT
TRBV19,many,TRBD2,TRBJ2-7,CASSNETSGNYEQYF,TGTGCCAGTAGCAATGAGACTAGCGGAAACTACGAGCAGTACTTC
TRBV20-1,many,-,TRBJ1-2,CSAWASNYGYTF,TGCAGTGCCTGGGCGTCTAACTATGGCTACACCTTC
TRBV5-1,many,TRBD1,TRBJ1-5,CAKRDRGRRSNQPQHF,TGCGCCAAACGGGACAGGGGGCGAAGAAGCAATCAGCCCCAGCATTTT
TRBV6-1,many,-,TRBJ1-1,CASSPREGDRSNTEAFF,TGTGCCAGCAGTCCTCGTGAAGGGGACCGATCCAACACTGAAGCTTTCTTT
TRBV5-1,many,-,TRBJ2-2,CASSLDGTGELFF,TGCGCCAGCAGCTTGGATGGCACCGGGGAGCTGTTTTTT
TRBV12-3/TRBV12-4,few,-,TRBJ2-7,CASSPAMYEQYF,TGTGCCAGCAGTCCCGCGATGTACGAGCAGTACTTC
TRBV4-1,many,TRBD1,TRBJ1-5,CASSRTGVNQPQHF,TGCGCCAGCAGCCGGACAGGGGTGAATCAGCCCCAGCATTTT
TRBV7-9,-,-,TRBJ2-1,CASMPKLSVGGNEQFF,TGTGCCAGCATGCCAAAATTAAGCGTGGGGGGCAATGAGCAGTTCTTC
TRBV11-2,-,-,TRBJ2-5,CASSFQWEYETQYF,TGTGCCAGCAGCTTCCAGTGGGAGTACGAGACCCAGTACTTC
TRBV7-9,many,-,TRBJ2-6,CASSPSPRAGGSGANVLTF,TGTGCCAGCAGCCCCTCCCCCCGGGCCGGGGGCTCTGGGGCCAACGTCCTGACTTTC
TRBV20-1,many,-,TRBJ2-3,CSAPQPDTQYF,TGCAGTGCCCCTCAACCAGATACGCAGTATTTT